The 25 T cell receptor beta chains in this list originate from one sample, sequenced in a study of T cell responses to AZD1222 COVID-19 vaccine (dated by TCRdb to 2020 to 2023). The library was obtained by the immunoSEQ multiplex PCR assay. As stored in TCRdb, this immuneACCESS dataset retains in-frame rearrangements with V and J assigned. A fraction of the clones does not appear; measured against another copy, unresolved V genes explain less than half of the discrepancy, and the remainder lacks a known reason. The sample includes 150,000 to 160,000 clones, with more than 75% observed a single time. Jointly, the top ten make up 15% to 20% of the sample. This specimen's time point label, per the study, means: baseline before first vaccination. The specimen was peripheral blood, collected on day 0 of AZD1222 vaccination. These receptors came from an adult in good health.

V usage is TRBV7-3 and J usage is TRBJ1-2, with D tentatively TRBD1 (6 bases). Germline V gene data show CDR1 as SGHTA and CDR2 as FQGTGA. V was cut by 6 bases and J by 5 bases, with 25 bases left in between. This CDR3 has 17 amino acids. CDR3 residues: CASSSFILGGAEYGYTF. CDR3 nucleotide sequence: TGTGCCAGCAGTTCATTTATATTGGGGGGCGCAGAATATGGCTACACCTTC.

The sample holds one count of this clone. The gene calls are TRBV29-1 and TRBJ1-2, with D perhaps TRBD1 (6 bases). CDR3 length equals 14 residues. Germline V gene lookup returns CDR1 SQVTM and CDR2 ANQGSEA. With 5 bases removed from V and 3 bases from J, the gap between germline ends came to 16 bases. This CDR3 is CSVPGRGRDYGYTF. The CDR3 DNA reads TGCAGCGTTCCGGGCAGGGGCCGGGACTATGGCTACACCTTC.

The V and J genes are TRBV18 and TRBJ1-1; D call uncertain. Trimming took off 4 bases at V and 4 bases at J, with 19 bases between the two ends. The CDR3 length is 16 residues. Germline lookup yields CDR1 KGHSH and CDR2 LQKENI. Here the CDR3 reads CASSLRDLTPSTEAFF. CDR3 nucleotide sequence: TGTGCCAGCTCACTTCGTGACCTCACCCCTTCCACTGAAGCTTTCTTT.

This sequence joins TRBV9 and TRBJ1-1; TRBD1 might be the D (6 bases). The CDR3 is made up of 14 amino acids. Germline assignment: CDR1 SGDLS and CDR2 YYNGEE. Trimming removed 1 base at V and 3 bases at J, with 10 bases between. The CDR3 nucleotides are TGTGCCAGCAGCGTAAAGGGGGGATACACTGAAGCTTTCTTT. This encodes CASSVKGGYTEAFF.

The rearrangement uses TRBV5-6 and TRBJ1-5, with D possibly TRBD1 on 5 matching bases. The length of the CDR3 is 15 residues. CDR1 SGHDT and CDR2 YYEEEE come from the germline V gene. The V gene lost 1 base and the J gene lost 4 bases, with 12 bases spanning the gap. The CDR3 here is CASSLKSGRNQPQHF. CDR3 nucleotide sequence: TGTGCCAGCAGCTTGAAGTCAGGGCGGAATCAGCCCCAGCATTTT.

The CDR3 protein is CASSDSGGQQNTGELFF. The CDR3, as DNA: TGTGCCAGCAGTGACTCCGGGGGACAGCAAAACACCGGGGAGCTGTTTTTT. The genes are TRBV6-4 and TRBJ2-2, with a possible D match to TRBD1 (7 bases). Trimming shortened V by 0 bases and J by 2 bases, and 13 bases separated the two germline ends. The CDR3 spans 17 residues. Germline loops: CDR1 MRHNA, CDR2 SNTAGT.

The genes are TRBV12-3 or TRBV12-4 and TRBJ1-2, with unresolved D. CDR3 length: 13 amino acids. Trimming shortened V by 1 base and J by 2 bases, and 5 bases separated the two germline ends. The CDR3 region is CASSLGLNYGYTF. Here the CDR3 DNA reads TGTGCCAGCAGTTTAGGTCTAAACTATGGCTACACCTTC.

The CDR3 DNA reads as TGTGCCAGCAGCTTAGATGGGGCAGGGGGCTGGGATACGCAGTATTTT. Translating it yields CASSLDGAGGWDTQYF. The chain carries TRBV11-2 and TRBJ2-3, with TRBD1 matching 8 bases. The CDR3 spans 16 residues. Per the germline V gene, CDR1 is SGHAT and CDR2 is FQNNGV. Trimming took 0 bases from V and 6 from J; bases not matched to a gene: 8.

The V call is TRBV6-5, the J call TRBJ1-1; D perhaps matches TRBD1 (5 bases). Trimming shortened V by 0 bases and J by 4 bases, and 12 bases separated the two germline ends. Germline lookup yields CDR1 MNHEY and CDR2 SVGAGI. This CDR3 contains 15 residues. Written as DNA, the CDR3 is TGTGCCAGCAGTTACTCTCTCGGGGGTGGCACTGAAGCTTTCTTT. It is translated as CASSYSLGGGTEAFF.

V usage is TRBV7-9 and J usage is TRBJ1-1, with D maybe TRBD1 (5 bases). V lost 5 bases and J 10 bases, leaving 17 bases between the germline ends. Germline CDR1 and CDR2: SEHNR and FQNEAQ (reference sequence). CDR3 length: 13 amino acids. This chain's CDR3 is CASSLRDSGAAFF. CDR3 DNA sequence: TGTGCCAGCAGCCTTCGCGACAGCGGGGCAGCTTTCTTT.

The rearrangement joins TRBV9 to TRBJ2-1; TRBD2 is a possible D gene (6 bases). Trimming left V 0 bases short and J 7 bases short, with 11 bases between. Germline CDR1 is SGDLS and CDR2 is YYNGEE. The CDR3 runs to 14 residues. CDR3 region: CASSVGPGGNEQFF. In nucleotides, the CDR3 is TGTGCCAGCAGCGTAGGGCCTGGGGGGAATGAGCAGTTCTTC.

The chain combines TRBV19 with TRBJ1-2; D gene uncertain. V was shortened by 4 bases and J by 2 bases, with 11 bases between the two germline ends. Germline lookup yields CDR1 LNHDA and CDR2 SQIVND (reference sequence). The CDR3 length is 14 residues. CDR3 sequence (DNA): TGTGCCAGTAGTACGTCCGCTTCGAACTATGGCTACACCTTC. It codes for CASSTSASNYGYTF.

The chain has TRBV6-6 and TRBJ1-6; D remains ambiguous. The ends were cut back, 2 bases at V and 9 bases at J, with 8 bases in the middle. This CDR3 is built from 13 residues. Germline V gives CDR1 MNHNY, CDR2 SVGAGI (reference sequence). The CDR3 DNA sequence: TGTGCCAGCAGTTACGAGGGTGGTTCACCCCTCCACTTT. Translation gives CASSYEGGSPLHF.

The table lists this clone with a count of one. The CDR3 region is CASSYATGGAVYGYTF. CDR3 DNA: TGTGCCAGCAGTTACGCCACAGGGGGCGCAGTGTACGGCTACACCTTC. The chain uses TRBV6-5 and TRBJ1-2, with TRBD1 matching 9 bases. Looked up from germline, CDR1 is MNHEY and CDR2 is SVGAGI. The CDR3 contains 16 residues. Trimming cost V 2 bases and J 8 bases; bases outside gene matches: 12.

The chain links TRBV27 to TRBJ1-2; the match to TRBD1 covers 10 bases. CDR1 and CDR2 from the germline V gene are MNHEY and SMNVEV (reference sequence). This CDR3 region has 14 residues. The J segment lost 4 bases and the V segment lost 5 bases, leaving 4 bases of the junction unmatched. CDR3 residues: CASSGTGVSYGYTF. Here the CDR3 DNA reads TGTGCCAGCAGTGGGACAGGGGTTAGCTATGGCTACACCTTC.

V gene TRBV2 combines with J gene TRBJ1-5; possible D gene TRBD1, 5 bases. Trimming removed 4 bases from V and 5 bases from J, with 36 bases in between. Germline V CDR1 and CDR2: SNHLY, FYNNEI. This CDR3 has 22 amino acids. CDR3 coding DNA: TGTGCCAGCAGTGTAAACGGGGTCCAGAGGCCCAGGGAATTTCGTCCGGATCAGCCCCAGCATTTT. Amino acids: CASSVNGVQRPREFRPDQPQHF.

The chain joins TRBV6-5 to TRBJ1-2; TRBD1 aligns across 7 bases. The CDR3 covers 15 residues. After removal of 7 bases from V and 0 bases from J, the junction contained 8 bases not matched to a gene. CDR1 MNHEY and CDR2 SVGAGI come from the germline V gene. CDR3 nucleotides: TGTGCCAGCACCCAGACAGGGAGCTCTAACTATGGCTACACCTTC. Protein sequence: CASTQTGSSNYGYTF.

The sample holds one count of this clone. The rearrangement joins TRBV18 to TRBJ1-1; unclear D gene. Between the trimmed V and J ends, which lost 2 bases and 1 base, there was a span of 8 bases. CDR1 and CDR2 (germline): KGHSH, LQKENI. The CDR3 has 14 amino acids. The CDR3 nucleotides read TGTGCCAGCTCACCAACACAGACGAACACTGAAGCTTTCTTT. This translates into CASSPTQTNTEAFF.

This clone appeared once. The chain is built from TRBV11-1 and TRBJ2-3; 9 bases agree with TRBD2. This CDR3 comprises 15 residues. With 5 bases clipped from V and 4 bases from J, the junction kept 7 bases outside the gene matches. CDR1 is SGHAT and CDR2 is FQDESV in the germline V gene (reference sequence). CDR3 coding DNA: TGTGCCAGCAGCCTAATAGCGGGAGCAGCAGATACGCAGTATTTT. Translation: CASSLIAGAADTQYF.

This clone was recorded once. The genes are TRBV19 and TRBJ2-1; D ambiguous. Trimming pared 5 bases from V and 4 bases from J, leaving 21 bases between. This CDR3 contains 17 residues. Germline V lookup: CDR1 LNHDA, CDR2 SQIVND (reference sequence). CDR3: CASSSPASFGVYNEQFF. CDR3 nucleotides: TGTGCCAGTAGTTCCCCGGCCTCATTTGGGGTTTACAATGAGCAGTTCTTC. The full variable domain, in which reference TRBV19 and TRBJ2-1 provide the parts outside the CDR3, is DGGITQSPKYLFRKEGQNVTLSCEQNLNHDAMYWYRQDPGQGLRLIYYSQIVNDFQKGDIAEGYSVSREKKESFPLTVTSAQKNPTAFYLCASSSPASFGVYNEQFFGPGTRLTVL.

V is TRBV19 and J is TRBJ1-1; TRBD1 might be the D (5 bases). This CDR3 has 13 residues. The germline CDR1 and CDR2 sequences are LNHDA and SQIVND (reference sequence). The germline V and J ends were trimmed by 10 bases and 1 base, with 13 bases remaining between them. CDR3 protein: CATLRERNTEAFF. The CDR3 nucleotides are TGTGCCACCCTCAGGGAAAGGAACACTGAAGCTTTCTTT.

This clone was observed a few times. This chain joins TRBV4-1 and TRBJ1-5; D gene uncertain. The germline V gene encodes CDR1 MGHRA and CDR2 YSYEKL. This CDR3 is 15 amino acids long. Between the trimmed V and J ends, which lost 0 bases and 0 bases, there was a span of 6 bases. In DNA form, the CDR3 reads TGCGCCAGCAGCCAAGATCAGAATAGCAATCAGCCCCAGCATTTT. Translated, it gives CASSQDQNSNQPQHF.

This clone was counted between two and nine times. The chain uses TRBV3-1 (or the pseudogene TRBV3-2) and TRBJ1-3, with 7 bases that match TRBD1. The V gene end was trimmed by 3 bases and the J gene end by 0 bases; junction bases not matched to a gene: 2. Germline V lookup: CDR1 LGHDT, CDR2 YNNKEL (reference sequence). The CDR3 loop spans 15 amino acids. The CDR3 nucleotides are TGTGCCAGCAGCCAGACAGGGTACTCTGGAAACACCATATATTTT. Residues: CASSQTGYSGNTIYF.

The V call is TRBV4-2, the J call TRBJ1-1; the match to TRBD1 covers 9 bases. V was clipped by 6 bases and J by 4 bases; unmatched bases: 6. Germline assignment: CDR1 LGHNA and CDR2 YNFKEQ. This CDR3 is 14 amino acids long. The CDR3 nucleotides are TGTGCCAGCAGACTACAGGGGGCGAGCACTGAAGCTTTCTTT. Protein sequence: CASRLQGASTEAFF.

This clone appeared once. This chain links TRBV30 with TRBJ2-7, with D perhaps assigned TRBD1 or TRBD2 (7 bases each). The germline V gene has CDR1 GTSNPN and CDR2 SVGIG (reference sequence). The CDR3 covers 15 residues. With 4 bases removed from V and 3 bases from J, the gap between germline ends came to 19 bases. The CDR3 region is CAWNKGRDRLYEQYF. CDR3 bases: TGTGCCTGGAACAAGGGGAGGGACAGACTCTACGAGCAGTACTTC.